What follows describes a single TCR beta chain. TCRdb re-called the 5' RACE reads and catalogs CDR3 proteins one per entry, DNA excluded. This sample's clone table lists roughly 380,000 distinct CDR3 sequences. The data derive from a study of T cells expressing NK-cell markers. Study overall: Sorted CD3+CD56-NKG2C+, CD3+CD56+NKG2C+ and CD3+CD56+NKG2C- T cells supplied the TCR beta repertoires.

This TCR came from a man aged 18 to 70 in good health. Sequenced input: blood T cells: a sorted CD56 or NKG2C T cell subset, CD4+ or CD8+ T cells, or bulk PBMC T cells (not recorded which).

This CDR3 is CASSPRGRAPETQYF. The V gene is TRBV12-3 or TRBV12-4, the J gene TRBJ2-5; TCRdb's D call of TRBD1 is untestable without DNA. The CDR3 runs to 15 residues.